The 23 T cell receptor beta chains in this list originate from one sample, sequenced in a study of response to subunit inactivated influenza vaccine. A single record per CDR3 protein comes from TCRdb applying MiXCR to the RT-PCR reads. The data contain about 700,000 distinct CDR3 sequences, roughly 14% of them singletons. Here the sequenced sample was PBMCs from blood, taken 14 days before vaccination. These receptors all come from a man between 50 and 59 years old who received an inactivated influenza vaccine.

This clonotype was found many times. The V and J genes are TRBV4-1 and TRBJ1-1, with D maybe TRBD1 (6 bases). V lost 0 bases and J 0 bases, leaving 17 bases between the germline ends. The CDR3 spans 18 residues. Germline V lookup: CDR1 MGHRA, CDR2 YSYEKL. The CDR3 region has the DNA TGCGCCAGCAGCCAAGATACAGGGACAACCTCCATGAACACTGAAGCTTTCTTT. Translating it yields CASSQDTGTTSMNTEAFF.

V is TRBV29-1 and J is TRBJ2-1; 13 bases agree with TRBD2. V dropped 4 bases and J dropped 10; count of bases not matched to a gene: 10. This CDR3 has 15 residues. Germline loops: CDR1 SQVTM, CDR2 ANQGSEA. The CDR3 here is CSVGGTSGIRGEQFF. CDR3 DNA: TGCAGCGTTGGGGGGACTAGCGGGATTCGAGGAGAGCAGTTCTTC.

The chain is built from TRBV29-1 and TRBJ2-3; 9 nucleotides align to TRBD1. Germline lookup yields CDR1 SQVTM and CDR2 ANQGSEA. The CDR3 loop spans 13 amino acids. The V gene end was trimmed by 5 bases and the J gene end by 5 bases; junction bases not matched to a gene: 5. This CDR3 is CSVSTGGVDTQYF. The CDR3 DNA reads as TGCAGCGTTTCTACAGGGGGCGTAGATACGCAGTATTTT.

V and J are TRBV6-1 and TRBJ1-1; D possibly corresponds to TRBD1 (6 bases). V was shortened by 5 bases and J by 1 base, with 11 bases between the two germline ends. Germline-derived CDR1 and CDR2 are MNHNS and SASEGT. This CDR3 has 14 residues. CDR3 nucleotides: TGTGCCAGCAGTCCCATACAGGGGAACACTGAAGCTTTCTTT. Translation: CASSPIQGNTEAFF.

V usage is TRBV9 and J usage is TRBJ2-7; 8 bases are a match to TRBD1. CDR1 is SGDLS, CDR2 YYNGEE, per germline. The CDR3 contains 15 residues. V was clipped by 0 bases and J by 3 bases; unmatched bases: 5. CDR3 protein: CASSVAGTGDYEQYF. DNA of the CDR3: TGTGCCAGCAGCGTAGCCGGGACAGGCGACTACGAGCAGTACTTC.

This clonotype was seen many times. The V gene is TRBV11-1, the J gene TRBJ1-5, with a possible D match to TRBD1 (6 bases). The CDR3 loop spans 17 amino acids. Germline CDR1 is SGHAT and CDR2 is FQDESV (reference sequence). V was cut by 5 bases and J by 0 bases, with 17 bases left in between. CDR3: CASSREGGADSNQPQHF. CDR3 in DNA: TGTGCCAGCAGCCGTGAAGGGGGGGCAGATAGCAATCAGCCCCAGCATTTT. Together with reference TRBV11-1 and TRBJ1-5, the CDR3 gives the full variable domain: EAEVAQSPRYKITEKSQAVAFWCDPISGHATLYWYRQILGQGPELLVQFQDESVVDDSQLPKDRFSAERLKGVDSTLKIQPAELGDSAMYLCASSREGGADSNQPQHFGDGTRLSIL.

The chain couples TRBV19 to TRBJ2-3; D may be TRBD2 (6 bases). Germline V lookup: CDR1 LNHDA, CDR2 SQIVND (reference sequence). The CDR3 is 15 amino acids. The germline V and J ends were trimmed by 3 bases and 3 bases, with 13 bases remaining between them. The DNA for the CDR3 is TGTGCCAGTAGTATTCCGGGGGTCGGGACAGATACGCAGTATTTT. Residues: CASSIPGVGTDTQYF.

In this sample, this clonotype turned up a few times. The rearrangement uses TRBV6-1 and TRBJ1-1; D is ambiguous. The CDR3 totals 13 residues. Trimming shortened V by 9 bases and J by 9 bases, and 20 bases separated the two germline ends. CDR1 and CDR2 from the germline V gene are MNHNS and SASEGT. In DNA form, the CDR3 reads TGTGCCAGTACCGGGGATACCGACCGAAAAGCTTTCTTT. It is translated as CASTGDTDRKAFF.

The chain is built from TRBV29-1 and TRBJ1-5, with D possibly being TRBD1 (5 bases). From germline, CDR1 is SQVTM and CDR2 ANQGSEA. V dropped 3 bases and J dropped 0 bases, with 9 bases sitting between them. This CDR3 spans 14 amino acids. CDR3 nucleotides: TGCAGCGTTGATGGGGGGTATAGCAATCAGCCCCAGCATTTT. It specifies CSVDGGYSNQPQHF.

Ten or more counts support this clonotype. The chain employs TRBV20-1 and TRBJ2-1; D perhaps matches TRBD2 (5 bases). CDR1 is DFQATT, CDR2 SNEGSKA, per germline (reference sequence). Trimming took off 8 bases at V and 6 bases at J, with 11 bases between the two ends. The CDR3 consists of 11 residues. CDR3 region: CSPHGGNEQFF. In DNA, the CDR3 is TGCAGTCCCCACGGAGGCAATGAGCAGTTCTTC.

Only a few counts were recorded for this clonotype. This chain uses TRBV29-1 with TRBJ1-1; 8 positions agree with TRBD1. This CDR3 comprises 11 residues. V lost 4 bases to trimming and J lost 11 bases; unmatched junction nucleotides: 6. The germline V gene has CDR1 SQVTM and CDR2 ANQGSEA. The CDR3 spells CSVGQGATAFF. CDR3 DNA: TGCAGCGTTGGGCAGGGGGCAACGGCTTTCTTT.

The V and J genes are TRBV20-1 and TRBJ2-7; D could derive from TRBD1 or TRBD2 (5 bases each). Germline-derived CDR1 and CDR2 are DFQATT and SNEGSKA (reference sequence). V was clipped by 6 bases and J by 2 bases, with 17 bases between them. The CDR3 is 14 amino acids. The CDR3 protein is CSAKAGTATYEQYF. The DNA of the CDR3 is TGCAGTGCGAAGGCCGGGACGGCCACCTACGAGCAGTACTTC.

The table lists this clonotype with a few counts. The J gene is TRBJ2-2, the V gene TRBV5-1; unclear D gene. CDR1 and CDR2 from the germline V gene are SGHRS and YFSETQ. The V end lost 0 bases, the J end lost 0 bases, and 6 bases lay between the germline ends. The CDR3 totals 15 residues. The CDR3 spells CASSLDPANTGELFF. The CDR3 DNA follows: TGCGCCAGCAGCTTGGACCCCGCGAACACCGGGGAGCTGTTTTTT.

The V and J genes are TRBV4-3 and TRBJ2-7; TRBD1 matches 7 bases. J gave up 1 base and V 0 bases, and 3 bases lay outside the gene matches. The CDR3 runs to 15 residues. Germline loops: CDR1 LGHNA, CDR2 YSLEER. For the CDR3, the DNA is TGCGCCAGCAGCCAAGATAGGACAGGTTCCTACGAGCAGTACTTC. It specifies CASSQDRTGSYEQYF.

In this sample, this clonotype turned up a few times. The DNA of the CDR3 is TGCGCCAGCAGCTTAGTGACCTCCCCGGCGGCAGATACGCAGTATTTT. This encodes CASSLVTSPAADTQYF. V gene TRBV5-1 combines with J gene TRBJ2-3, with no clear D. V was pared by 2 bases and J by 4 bases, with 17 bases between. The CDR3 covers 16 residues. Germline lookup yields CDR1 SGHRS and CDR2 YFSETQ. The full variable domain, with the rest looked up from reference TRBV5-1 and TRBJ2-3, is KAGVTQTPRYLIKTRGQQVTLSCSPISGHRSVSWYQQTPGQGLQFLFEYFSETQRNKGNFPGRFSGRQFSNSRSEMNVSTLELGDSALYLCASSLVTSPAADTQYFGPGTRLTVL.

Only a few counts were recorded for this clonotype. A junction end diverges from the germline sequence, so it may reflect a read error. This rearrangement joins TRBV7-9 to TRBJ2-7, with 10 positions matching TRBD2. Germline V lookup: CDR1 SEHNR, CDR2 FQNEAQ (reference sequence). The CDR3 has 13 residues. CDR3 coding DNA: TGTGCCAGCAGTTTAGCGGGAGGAGAAGAGCAGTACTTC. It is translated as CASSLAGGEEQYF.

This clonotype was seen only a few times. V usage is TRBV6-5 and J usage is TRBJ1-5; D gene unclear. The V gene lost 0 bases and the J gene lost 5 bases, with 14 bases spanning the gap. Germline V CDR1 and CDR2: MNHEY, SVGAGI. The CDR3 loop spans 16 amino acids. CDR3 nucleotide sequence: TGTGCCAGCAGTTACTCGATACAGCCTTGGGATCAGCCCCAGCATTTT. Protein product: CASSYSIQPWDQPQHF.

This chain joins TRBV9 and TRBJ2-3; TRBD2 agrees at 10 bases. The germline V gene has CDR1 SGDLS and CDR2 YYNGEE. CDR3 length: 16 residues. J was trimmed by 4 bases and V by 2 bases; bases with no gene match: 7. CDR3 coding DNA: TGTGCCAGCAGCGTCACTAGCGGGACCGCTCCAGATACGCAGTATTTT. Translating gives CASSVTSGTAPDTQYF.

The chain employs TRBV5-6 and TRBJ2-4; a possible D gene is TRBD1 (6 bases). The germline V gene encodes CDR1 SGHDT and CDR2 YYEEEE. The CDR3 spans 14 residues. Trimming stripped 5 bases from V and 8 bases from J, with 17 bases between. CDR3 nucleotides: TGTGCCAGCAGTTCGGGACACCCAGGGGACATTCAGTACTTC. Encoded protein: CASSSGHPGDIQYF.

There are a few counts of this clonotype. DNA of the CDR3: TGTGCCAGTAGTATTCGACGGGGGAGGAACACTGAAGCTTTCTTT. Translation: CASSIRRGRNTEAFF. The chain recombines TRBV19 with TRBJ1-1; a possible D gene is TRBD1 (5 bases). The V gene's germline CDR1 is LNHDA and CDR2 SQIVND (reference sequence). This CDR3 is 15 amino acids long. Trimming shortened V by 3 bases and J by 1 base, and 12 bases separated the two germline ends.

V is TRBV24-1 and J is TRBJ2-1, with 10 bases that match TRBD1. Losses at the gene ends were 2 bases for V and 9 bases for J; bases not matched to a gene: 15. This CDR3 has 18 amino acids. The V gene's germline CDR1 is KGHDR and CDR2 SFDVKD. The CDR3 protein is CATSDSRLVRQGASEQFF. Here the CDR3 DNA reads TGTGCCACCAGTGATTCACGTCTGGTGAGACAGGGGGCGAGTGAGCAGTTCTTC.

In DNA form, the CDR3 reads TGCGCCAGCAGCGGCCGGGGGAGCGGGGGGGCAGATACGCAGTATTTT. As protein: CASSGRGSGGADTQYF. This rearrangement joins TRBV5-1 to TRBJ2-3; TRBD2 matches 10 bases. Germline assignment: CDR1 SGHRS and CDR2 YFSETQ. Losses at the gene ends were 4 bases for V and 4 bases for J; bases not matched to a gene: 9. This CDR3 spans 16 amino acids.

CDR3 in amino acids: CASRGGAETQYF. Written as DNA, the CDR3 is TGCGCCAGCAGGGGGGGCGCAGAGACCCAGTACTTC. The rearrangement links TRBV5-1 to TRBJ2-5, with D possibly called TRBD1 or TRBD2 (6 bases each). Germline CDR1 reads SGHRS; CDR2 reads YFSETQ. V was shortened by 5 bases and J by 4 bases, with 9 bases between the two germline ends. This CDR3 is built from 12 residues.